A single sample is the source of the 21 T cell receptor beta chains below, sequenced in a study of Ad26.COV2.S vaccination and SARS-CoV-2 variants. The assay was immunoSEQ multiplex PCR, and TCRdb's table has in-frame clones only and misses some. Of 300,000 to 350,000 clones in the sample, around 83% were seen once. The sample's treatment: about 20 received Ad26.COV2.S at low or high dose, single or two shots; roughly five received placebo; per-sample allocation not given. Sampling was done on day 63 after the first vaccine or placebo injection. The source material was peripheral blood, sampled in a trial of Ad26.COV2.S vaccine versus placebo. The origin of the receptors is a person between 18 and 60 years old who received the Ad26.COV2.S COVID-19 vaccine or a placebo.

The chain links TRBV19 to TRBJ1-5; possible D gene TRBD1, 5 bases. The CDR3 covers 14 residues. The V gene's germline CDR1 is LNHDA and CDR2 SQIVND (reference sequence). Trimming stripped 4 bases from V and 6 bases from J, with 13 bases between. The CDR3 bases are TGTGCCAGTAGTACAACCGGGGGGATTCAGCCCCAGCATTTT. Its translation: CASSTTGGIQPQHF.

This clone was recorded only once. This chain links TRBV5-6 with TRBJ1-1; 9 bases are shared with TRBD1. The V gene's germline CDR1 is SGHDT and CDR2 YYEEEE. V lost 3 bases to trimming and J lost 4 bases; unmatched junction nucleotides: 10. The CDR3 loop spans 16 amino acids. CDR3 nucleotide sequence: TGTGCCAGCAGCTCCTTAACAGGGGGCGCGGGCACTGAAGCTTTCTTT. This codes for CASSSLTGGAGTEAFF. The full variable domain, completed using reference TRBV5-6 and TRBJ1-1, is DAGVTQSPTHLIKTRGQQVTLRCSPKSGHDTVSWYQQALGQGPQFIFQYYEEEERQRGNFPDRFSGHQFPNYSSELNVNALLLGDSALYLCASSSLTGGAGTEAFFGQGTRLTVV.

CDR3 nucleotide sequence: TGTGCCAGCTCACTCTTGAAAAGGGACACCGGGGAGCTGTTTTTT. Protein sequence: CASSLLKRDTGELFF. The gene calls are TRBV18 and TRBJ2-2; D not certain. The CDR3 contains 15 residues. Germline V CDR1 and CDR2: KGHSH, LQKENI. The V end lost 4 bases, the J end lost 3 bases, and 12 bases lay between the germline ends.

This sequence joins TRBV12-3 or TRBV12-4 and TRBJ1-2; D remains ambiguous. The CDR3 loop spans 11 amino acids. V was clipped by 6 bases and J by 13 bases, with 15 bases between them. CDR3 amino acids: CASSRRAVSTF. CDR3 sequence (DNA): TGTGCCAGCAGCCGACGGGCTGTCTCCACCTTC.

This chain uses TRBV12-5 with TRBJ2-1; the match to TRBD2 covers 8 bases. CDR3 length: 17 residues. V lost 1 base to trimming and J lost 4 bases; unmatched junction nucleotides: 9. The germline gives CDR1 LGHNT, CDR2 FRNRAP. The CDR3 DNA reads as TGTGCTAGTGGTTTGGGTATCGGGACTAGAGAGTACAATGAGCAGTTCTTC. This codes for CASGLGIGTREYNEQFF.

The chain employs TRBV28 and TRBJ1-2; D is unclear. The CDR3 has 14 residues. Germline CDR1 and CDR2: MDHEN and SYDVKM. V lost 6 bases and J 2 bases, leaving 13 bases between the germline ends. CDR3 nucleotides: TGTGCCAGCAGCTTGACGACGCTAAACTATGGCTACACCTTC. The encoded protein is CASSLTTLNYGYTF.

The chain employs TRBV11-3 and TRBJ1-3; D is possibly TRBD1 (5 bases). Germline CDR1 SGHNT, CDR2 YENEEA. The CDR3 covers 16 residues. The V end lost 3 bases, the J end lost 0 bases, and 12 bases lay between the germline ends. This CDR3 reads CASSFGGTDSGNTIYF. In DNA form, the CDR3 reads TGTGCCAGCAGCTTCGGAGGGACCGACTCTGGAAACACCATATATTTT.

V and J are TRBV5-1 and TRBJ2-1; a weak D match, TRBD1 (5 bases). The CDR3 runs 15 residues. With 0 bases removed from V and 3 bases from J, the gap between germline ends came to 10 bases. Germline CDR1 and CDR2: SGHRS and YFSETQ. The DNA of the CDR3 is TGCGCCAGCAGCTTGGCCGACAGTATCTACAATGAGCAGTTCTTC. Protein product: CASSLADSIYNEQFF.

V usage is TRBV25-1 and J usage is TRBJ2-5; D assignment may be TRBD1 or TRBD2 (7 bases each). This CDR3 spans 16 amino acids. From germline, CDR1 is MGHDK and CDR2 SYGVNS. V was pared by 4 bases and J by 1 base, with 16 bases between. CDR3 in amino acids: CASSGEGARIQETQYF. As DNA, the CDR3 is TGTGCCAGCAGTGGGGAGGGGGCGAGAATCCAAGAGACCCAGTACTTC.

The chain has TRBV7-3 and TRBJ2-2, with D perhaps assigned TRBD1 or TRBD2 (5 bases each). The CDR3 sequence is 15 residues long. Trimming left V 1 base short and J 6 bases short, with 12 bases between. The germline V gene encodes CDR1 SGHTA and CDR2 FQGTGA. CDR3 in amino acids: CASSLRGRGAGELFF. The CDR3 DNA sequence: TGTGCCAGCAGCTTAAGGGGACGGGGAGCCGGGGAGCTGTTTTTT. Full variable domain (remainder filled in from reference TRBV7-3 and TRBJ2-2): GAGVSQTPSNKVTEKGKYVELRCDPISGHTALYWYRQSLGQGPEFLIYFQGTGAADDSGLPNDRFFAVRPEGSVSTLKIQRTERGDSAVYLCASSLRGRGAGELFFGEGSRLTVL.

The chain couples TRBV27 to TRBJ1-2, with 11 bases fitting TRBD1. The CDR3 has 15 amino acids. CDR1 is MNHEY, CDR2 SMNVEV, per germline (reference sequence). The junction had 8 bases not matched to a gene; V was cut back by 3 bases and J by 8 bases. CDR3 in amino acids: CASSFLDRGQEGYTF. The DNA for the CDR3 is TGTGCCAGCAGTTTCTTGGACAGGGGGCAAGAAGGCTACACCTTC.

The genes are TRBV2 and TRBJ2-2, with 8 bases aligning to TRBD1. Trimming at V came to 7 bases and at J to 2 bases, leaving 3 bases not matched to a gene. This CDR3 comprises 14 residues. Per the germline V gene, CDR1 is SNHLY and CDR2 is FYNNEI. CDR3 in amino acids: CASTSGGNTGELFF. The CDR3 DNA reads TGTGCCAGCACTTCAGGGGGCAACACCGGGGAGCTGTTTTTT.

This clone was seen more than once but under ten times. This sample includes further DNA sequences coding for the same CDR3. The chain is built from TRBV5-1 and TRBJ2-5, with D perhaps matching TRBD1 or TRBD2 (5 bases each). The CDR3 is 14 residues long. With 4 bases removed from V and 2 bases from J, the gap between germline ends came to 12 bases. Germline CDR1 reads SGHRS; CDR2 reads YFSETQ. Here the CDR3 DNA reads TGCGCCAGCAGCCCTGGGACGGGGCAAGAGACCCAGTACTTC. Translated: CASSPGTGQETQYF.

The chain is built from TRBV3-1 (or the pseudogene TRBV3-2) and TRBJ1-2; D is possibly TRBD1 (6 bases). The CDR3 loop spans 13 amino acids. CDR1 and CDR2 from the germline V gene are LGHDT and YNNKEL (reference sequence). The V and J ends lost 6 bases and 4 bases respectively, with 12 bases between them. CDR3 region: CASRTGSSYGYTF. Written as DNA, the CDR3 is TGTGCCAGCAGAACAGGGAGCTCCTATGGCTACACCTTC.

The chain has TRBV4-2 and TRBJ2-5; possible D gene TRBD1, 6 bases. The V end was cut by 0 bases, the J end by 2 bases, with 10 bases between. The CDR3 totals 15 residues. From germline, CDR1 is LGHNA and CDR2 YNFKEQ. This CDR3 reads CASSQDGGQQETQYF. The CDR3 DNA follows: TGTGCCAGCAGCCAAGACGGTGGACAGCAAGAGACCCAGTACTTC.

J is TRBJ1-5 and V is TRBV10-3; D is unclear. Germline loops: CDR1 ENHRY, CDR2 SYGVKD. Trimming removed 5 bases from V and 7 bases from J, with 15 bases in between. There are 14 residues in the CDR3. The DNA for the CDR3 is TGTGCCATCAGTAAAGTGGGTACCGTGCAGCCCCAGCATTTT. This codes for CAISKVGTVQPQHF.

The chain recombines TRBV9 with TRBJ2-5; D is unclear. Trimming shortened V by 3 bases and J by 2 bases, and 11 bases separated the two germline ends. The CDR3 length is 14 residues. Germline V lookup: CDR1 SGDLS, CDR2 YYNGEE. The CDR3 DNA follows: TGTGCCAGCAGCGCCACCACGCTGCAAGAGACCCAGTACTTC. This codes for CASSATTLQETQYF.

CDR3 sequence: CASSLQGSSGNTIYF. The CDR3 bases are TGTGCCAGCAGCCTACAGGGAAGCTCTGGAAACACCATATATTTT. This chain connects TRBV7-6 to TRBJ1-3, with D perhaps TRBD1 (6 bases). Germline CDR1 SGHVS, CDR2 FNYEAQ. Trimming cost V 5 bases and J 0 bases, with 11 bases left between them. The CDR3 length is 15 residues.

The rearrangement links TRBV27 to TRBJ1-2, with D unclear. V lost 0 bases to trimming and J lost 2 bases, with 7 bases between them. Germline V lookup: CDR1 MNHEY, CDR2 SMNVEV (reference sequence). The CDR3 loop spans 14 amino acids. CDR3 residues: CASSLSAVNYGYTF. The CDR3 nucleotides read TGTGCCAGCAGTTTATCAGCAGTGAACTATGGCTACACCTTC.

CDR3 in DNA: TGTGCCAGCAGCGTCGGGGGGGGCAATCAGCCCCAGCATTTT. It is translated as CASSVGGGNQPQHF. J is TRBJ1-5 and V is TRBV7-2; D is perhaps TRBD1 (5 bases). CDR1 is SGHTA, CDR2 FQGNSA, per germline. This CDR3 spans 14 amino acids. Trimming took off 5 bases at V and 2 bases at J, with 10 bases between the two ends.

The chain links TRBV7-2 to TRBJ2-5; 7 nucleotides match TRBD2. This CDR3 contains 18 residues. J was trimmed by 1 base and V by 1 base; bases with no gene match: 12. CDR1 and CDR2 from the germline V gene are SGHTA and FQGNSA. CDR3 sequence (DNA): TGTGCCAGCAGCTTAGAAACGTTTGTGGGGGGGAGCCAAGAGACCCAGTACTTC. Protein: CASSLETFVGGSQETQYF.